Following are 6 T cell receptor beta chains from one sample sequenced in a study of shared clonotypes between healthy human individuals. Produced via immunoSEQ multiplex PCR; TCRdb's table is partial and in-frame only. The top ten clones hold roughly 0.13% of a sample with 2 million or so clones, over 85% of them seen once. Sequencing input: naive CD4+ T cells sorted from blood. Subset given: CD45RA+ positively selected. Every receptor here comes from a man aged 18 to 30 in good health.

This clone was recorded once. The rearrangement uses TRBV2 and TRBJ1-5; D is perhaps TRBD1 (5 bases). CDR1 is SNHLY, CDR2 FYNNEI, per germline. The CDR3 totals 14 residues. V was cut by 11 bases and J by 0 bases, with 14 bases left in between. The DNA of the CDR3 is TGTGCCGCAGGGAAGGATTATAGCAATCAGCCCCAGCATTTT. Its translation is CAAGKDYSNQPQHF.

J is TRBJ2-3 and V is TRBV4-1, with D perhaps TRBD2 (5 bases). Germline V CDR1 and CDR2: MGHRA, YSYEKL. The V end was cut by 2 bases, the J end by 3 bases, with 18 bases between. The CDR3 spans 17 residues. The CDR3 protein is CASSQLDGADWTDTQYF. CDR3 DNA: TGCGCCAGCAGCCAACTCGATGGAGCGGATTGGACAGATACGCAGTATTTT.

In this sample, this clone turned up once. The rearrangement joins TRBV2 to TRBJ2-5; D call uncertain. This CDR3 is 15 amino acids long. V dropped 1 base and J dropped 3 bases, with 12 bases sitting between them. CDR1 SNHLY and CDR2 FYNNEI come from the germline V gene. In nucleotides, the CDR3 is TGTGCCAGCAGTGAAGAGATGGCGGCAGAAGAGACCCAGTACTTC. It encodes CASSEEMAAEETQYF.

A remark on this clone: Other DNA sequences in this specimen translate into the identical CDR3. The chain couples TRBV10-3 to TRBJ2-2, with D unresolved. Trimming removed 6 bases from V and 1 base from J, with 3 bases in between. The CDR3 covers 12 residues. The germline V gene has CDR1 ENHRY and CDR2 SYGVKD. The CDR3 DNA follows: TGTGCCATCAGGAGGAACACCGGGGAGCTGTTTTTT. It translates to CAIRRNTGELFF.

In its sample, this clone was seen once. The genes are TRBV5-4 and TRBJ2-3, with D possibly being TRBD1 (5 bases). V lost 4 bases, J lost 1 base, and 19 bases lay in between. CDR1 is SGHNT and CDR2 is YYREEE in the germline V gene (reference sequence). The CDR3 sequence is 17 residues long. The CDR3 reads CASSPSVPQGGTDTQYF. CDR3 DNA: TGTGCCAGCAGCCCATCCGTTCCCCAAGGGGGCACAGATACGCAGTATTTT.

The genes are TRBV30 and TRBJ1-2, with D uncertain. V lost 0 bases and J lost 6, with 5 bases in between. Germline CDR1 reads GTSNPN; CDR2 reads SVGIG (reference sequence). This CDR3 region has 11 residues. CDR3 sequence: CAWSVWNGYTF. In nucleotides, the CDR3 is TGTGCCTGGAGTGTGTGGAATGGCTACACCTTC.